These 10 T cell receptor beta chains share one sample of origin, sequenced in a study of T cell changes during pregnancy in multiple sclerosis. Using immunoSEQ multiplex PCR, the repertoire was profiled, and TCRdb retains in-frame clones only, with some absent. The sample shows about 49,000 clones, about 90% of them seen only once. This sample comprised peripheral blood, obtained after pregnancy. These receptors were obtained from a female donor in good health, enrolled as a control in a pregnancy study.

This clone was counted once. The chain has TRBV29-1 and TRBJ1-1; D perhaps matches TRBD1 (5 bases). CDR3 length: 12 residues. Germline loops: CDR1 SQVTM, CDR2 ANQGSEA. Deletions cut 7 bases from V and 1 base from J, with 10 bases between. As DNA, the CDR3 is TGCAGCGCCCAGACAGAGAACACTGAAGCTTTCTTT. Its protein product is CSAQTENTEAFF.

Here the CDR3 reads CASSLSTLVGETQYF. The CDR3 DNA reads TGTGCCAGCAGCCTCTCAACTCTAGTGGGAGAGACCCAGTACTTC. J is TRBJ2-5 and V is TRBV9, with D unresolved. The CDR3 extends over 15 amino acids. Looked up from germline, CDR1 is SGDLS and CDR2 is YYNGEE. V was shortened by 4 bases and J by 4 bases, with 17 bases between the two germline ends. Using reference TRBV9 and TRBJ2-5 for the parts outside the CDR3, the full variable domain is DSGVTQTPKHLITATGQRVTLRCSPRSGDLSVYWYQQSLDQGLQFLIQYYNGEERAKGNILERFSAQQFPDLHSELNLSSLELGDSALYFCASSLSTLVGETQYFGPGTRLLVL.

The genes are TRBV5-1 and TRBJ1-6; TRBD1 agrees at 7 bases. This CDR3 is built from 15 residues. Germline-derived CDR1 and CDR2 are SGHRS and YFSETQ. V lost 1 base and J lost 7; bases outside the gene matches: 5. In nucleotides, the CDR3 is TGCGCCAGCAGCTTGTTTCCGGACAGGAATTCACCCCTCCACTTT. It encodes CASSLFPDRNSPLHF. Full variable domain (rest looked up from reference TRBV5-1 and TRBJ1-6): KAGVTQTPRYLIKTRGQQVTLSCSPISGHRSVSWYQQTPGQGLQFLFEYFSETQRNKGNFPGRFSGRQFSNSRSEMNVSTLELGDSALYLCASSLFPDRNSPLHFGNGTRLTVT.

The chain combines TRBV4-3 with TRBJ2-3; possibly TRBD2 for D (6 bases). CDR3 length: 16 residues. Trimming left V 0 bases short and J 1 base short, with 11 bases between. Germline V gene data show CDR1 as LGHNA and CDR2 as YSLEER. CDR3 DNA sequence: TGCGCCAGCAGCCAAGATTTCGGCGGGGGCACAGATACGCAGTATTTT. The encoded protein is CASSQDFGGGTDTQYF.

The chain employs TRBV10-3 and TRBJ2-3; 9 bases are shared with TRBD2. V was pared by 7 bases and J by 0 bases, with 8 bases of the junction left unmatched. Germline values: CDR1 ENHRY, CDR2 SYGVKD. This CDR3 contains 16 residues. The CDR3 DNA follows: TGTGCCATCACCCAAGTAGCGGGGGCTAGCACAGATACGCAGTATTTT. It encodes CAITQVAGASTDTQYF.

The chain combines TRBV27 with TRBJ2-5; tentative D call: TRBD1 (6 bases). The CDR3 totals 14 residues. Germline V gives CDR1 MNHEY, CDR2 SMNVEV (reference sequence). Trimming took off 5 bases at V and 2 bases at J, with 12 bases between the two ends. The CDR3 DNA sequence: TGTGCCAGCAGTCCCCGGACAGTTCAAGAGACCCAGTACTTC. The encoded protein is CASSPRTVQETQYF.

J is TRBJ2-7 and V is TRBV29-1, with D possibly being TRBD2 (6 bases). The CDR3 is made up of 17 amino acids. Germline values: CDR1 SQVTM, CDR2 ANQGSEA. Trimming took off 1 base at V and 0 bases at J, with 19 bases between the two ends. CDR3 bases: TGCAGCGTTGAAGTGTTCGACGGGGCGGGGAGCTCCTACGAGCAGTACTTC. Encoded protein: CSVEVFDGAGSSYEQYF.

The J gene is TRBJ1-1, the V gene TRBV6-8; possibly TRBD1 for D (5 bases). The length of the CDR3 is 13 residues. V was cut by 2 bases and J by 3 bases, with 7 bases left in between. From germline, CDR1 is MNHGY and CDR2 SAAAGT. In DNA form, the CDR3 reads TGTGCCAGCAGTTACGGCAGGGACACTGAAGCTTTCTTT. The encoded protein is CASSYGRDTEAFF.

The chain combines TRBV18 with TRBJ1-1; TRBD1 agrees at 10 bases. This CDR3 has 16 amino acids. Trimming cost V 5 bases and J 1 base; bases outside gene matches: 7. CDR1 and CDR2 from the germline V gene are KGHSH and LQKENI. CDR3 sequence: CASSTPGQGTNTEAFF. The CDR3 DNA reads TGTGCCAGCTCAACTCCGGGACAGGGGACGAACACTGAAGCTTTCTTT.

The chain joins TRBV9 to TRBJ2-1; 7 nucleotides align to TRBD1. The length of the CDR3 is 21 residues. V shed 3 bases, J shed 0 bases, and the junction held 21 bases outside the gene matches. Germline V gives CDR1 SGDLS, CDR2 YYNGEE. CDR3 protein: CASSDYRGQPLTRSSYNEQFF. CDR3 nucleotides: TGTGCCAGCAGCGACTACAGGGGACAGCCTCTTACGCGAAGCTCCTACAATGAGCAGTTCTTC.